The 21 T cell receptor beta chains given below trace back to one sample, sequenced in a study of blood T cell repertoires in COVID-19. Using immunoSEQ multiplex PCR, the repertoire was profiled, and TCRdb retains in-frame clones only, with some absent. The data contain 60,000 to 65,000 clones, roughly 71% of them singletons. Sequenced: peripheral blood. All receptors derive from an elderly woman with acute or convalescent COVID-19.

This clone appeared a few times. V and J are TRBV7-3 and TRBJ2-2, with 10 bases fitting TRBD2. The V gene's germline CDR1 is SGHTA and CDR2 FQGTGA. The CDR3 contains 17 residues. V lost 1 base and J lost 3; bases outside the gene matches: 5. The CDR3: CASSLNPGLAHTGELFF. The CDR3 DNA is TGTGCCAGCAGCTTAAATCCGGGACTAGCGCACACCGGGGAGCTGTTTTTT.

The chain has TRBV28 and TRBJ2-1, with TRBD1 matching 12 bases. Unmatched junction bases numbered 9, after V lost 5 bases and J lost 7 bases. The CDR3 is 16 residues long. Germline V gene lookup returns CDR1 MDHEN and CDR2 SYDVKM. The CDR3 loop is CASSPAGTGGSNEQFF. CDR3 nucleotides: TGTGCCAGCAGTCCAGCGGGGACAGGGGGCTCGAATGAGCAGTTCTTC.

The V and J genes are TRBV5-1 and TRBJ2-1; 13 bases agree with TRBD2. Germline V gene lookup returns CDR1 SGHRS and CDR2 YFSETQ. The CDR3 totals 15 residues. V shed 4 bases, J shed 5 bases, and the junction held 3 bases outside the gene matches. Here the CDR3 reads CASSAGTSGNNEQFF. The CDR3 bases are TGCGCCAGCAGCGCCGGGACTAGCGGGAACAATGAGCAGTTCTTC.

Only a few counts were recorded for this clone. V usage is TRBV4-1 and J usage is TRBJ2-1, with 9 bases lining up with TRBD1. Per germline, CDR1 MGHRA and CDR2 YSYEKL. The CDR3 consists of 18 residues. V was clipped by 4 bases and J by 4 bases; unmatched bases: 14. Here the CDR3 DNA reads TGCGCCAGCAGCCCGATGAAATTAGGGGACAGGGTTTACAATGAGCAGTTCTTC. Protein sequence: CASSPMKLGDRVYNEQFF.

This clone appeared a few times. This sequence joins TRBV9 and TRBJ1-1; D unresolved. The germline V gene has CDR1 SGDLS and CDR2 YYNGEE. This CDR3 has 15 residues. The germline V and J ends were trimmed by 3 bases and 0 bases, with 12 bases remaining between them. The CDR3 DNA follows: TGTGCCAGCAGCGGCGGACTGACGATGAACACTGAAGCTTTCTTT. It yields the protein CASSGGLTMNTEAFF.

The CDR3, as DNA: TGCGCCAGCAGCTTGGAGCCGCGGGCTGGGGTAACTGAAGCTTTCTTT. Protein product: CASSLEPRAGVTEAFF. V and J are TRBV5-1 and TRBJ1-1; D unresolved. Germline values: CDR1 SGHRS, CDR2 YFSETQ. Trimming took 0 bases from V and 5 from J, leaving 17 bases between them. CDR3 length: 16 amino acids. Full variable domain (rest looked up from reference TRBV5-1 and TRBJ1-1): KAGVTQTPRYLIKTRGQQVTLSCSPISGHRSVSWYQQTPGQGLQFLFEYFSETQRNKGNFPGRFSGRQFSNSRSEMNVSTLELGDSALYLCASSLEPRAGVTEAFFGQGTRLTVV.

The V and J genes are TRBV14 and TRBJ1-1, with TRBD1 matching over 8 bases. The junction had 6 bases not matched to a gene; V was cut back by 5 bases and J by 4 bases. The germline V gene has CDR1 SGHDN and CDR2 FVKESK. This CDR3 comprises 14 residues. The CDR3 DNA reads TGTGCCAGCAGCTCGAGACAGGGGATCACTGAAGCTTTCTTT. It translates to CASSSRQGITEAFF.

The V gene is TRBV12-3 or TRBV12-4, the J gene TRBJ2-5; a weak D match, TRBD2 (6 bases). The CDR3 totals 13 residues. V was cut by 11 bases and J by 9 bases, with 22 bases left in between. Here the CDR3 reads CAVRLRTGEAQYF. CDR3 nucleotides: TGTGCCGTTCGGCTAAGGACGGGGGAGGCCCAGTACTTC.

The CDR3 DNA reads as TGCAGTGCTAAAGCGGTTGGTACGCAGTATTTT. It specifies CSAKAVGTQYF. V is TRBV20-1 and J is TRBJ2-3; D possibly corresponds to TRBD2 (5 bases). Trimming stripped 4 bases from V and 8 bases from J, with 10 bases between. Germline V gene sequence: CDR1 DFQATT, CDR2 SNEGSKA (reference sequence). The CDR3 covers 11 residues.

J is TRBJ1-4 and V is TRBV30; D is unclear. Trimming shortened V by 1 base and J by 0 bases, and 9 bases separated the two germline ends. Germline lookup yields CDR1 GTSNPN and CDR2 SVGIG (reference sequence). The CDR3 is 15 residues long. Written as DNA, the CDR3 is TGTGCCTGGAGTGGGCAGATAACAACTAATGAAAAACTGTTTTTT. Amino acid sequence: CAWSGQITTNEKLFF.

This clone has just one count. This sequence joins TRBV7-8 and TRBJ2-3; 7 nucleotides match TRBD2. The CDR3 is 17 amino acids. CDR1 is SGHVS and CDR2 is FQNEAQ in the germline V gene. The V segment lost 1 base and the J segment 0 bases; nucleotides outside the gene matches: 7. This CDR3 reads CASSLVGGLSSTDTQYF. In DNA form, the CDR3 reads TGTGCCAGCAGCTTAGTGGGGGGACTATCTAGCACAGATACGCAGTATTTT.

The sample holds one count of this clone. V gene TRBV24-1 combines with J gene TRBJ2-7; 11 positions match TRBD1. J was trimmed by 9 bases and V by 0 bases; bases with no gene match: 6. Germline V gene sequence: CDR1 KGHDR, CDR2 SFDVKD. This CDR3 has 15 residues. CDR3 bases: TGTGCCACCAGTGATTTGCAAATCGGGACAGGGGGGCAGTACTTC. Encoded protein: CATSDLQIGTGGQYF.

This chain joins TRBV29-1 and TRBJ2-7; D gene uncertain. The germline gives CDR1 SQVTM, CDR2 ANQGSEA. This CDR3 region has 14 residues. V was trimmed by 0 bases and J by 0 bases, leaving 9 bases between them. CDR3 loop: CSVEDRGGSYEQYF. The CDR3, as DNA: TGCAGCGTTGAAGATCGAGGCGGCTCCTACGAGCAGTACTTC.

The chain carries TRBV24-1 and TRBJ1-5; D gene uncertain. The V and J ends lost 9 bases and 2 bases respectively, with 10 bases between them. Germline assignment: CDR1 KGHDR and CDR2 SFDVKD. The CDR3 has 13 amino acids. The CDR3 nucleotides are TGTGCCACCCAGAGTCGGGGCAATCAGCCCCAGCATTTT. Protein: CATQSRGNQPQHF.

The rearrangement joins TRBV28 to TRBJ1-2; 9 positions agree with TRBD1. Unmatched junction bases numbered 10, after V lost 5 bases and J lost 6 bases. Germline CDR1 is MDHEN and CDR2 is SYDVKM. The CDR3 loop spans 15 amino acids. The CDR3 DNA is TGTGCCAGCAGTCTCCACACGGGGACAGGGCATGGCTACACCTTC. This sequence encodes CASSLHTGTGHGYTF.

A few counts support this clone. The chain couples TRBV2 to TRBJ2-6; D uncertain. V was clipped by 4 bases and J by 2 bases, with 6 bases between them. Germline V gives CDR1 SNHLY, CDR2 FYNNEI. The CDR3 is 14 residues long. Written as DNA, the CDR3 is TGTGCCAGCAGTGGCGTACCTGGGGCCAACGTCCTGACTTTC. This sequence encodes CASSGVPGANVLTF.

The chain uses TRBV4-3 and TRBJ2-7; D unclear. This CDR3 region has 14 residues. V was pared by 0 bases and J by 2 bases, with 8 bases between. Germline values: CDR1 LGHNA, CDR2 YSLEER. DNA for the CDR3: TGCGCCAGCAGCCAAGACTACAGTACCTACGAGCAGTACTTC. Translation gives CASSQDYSTYEQYF.

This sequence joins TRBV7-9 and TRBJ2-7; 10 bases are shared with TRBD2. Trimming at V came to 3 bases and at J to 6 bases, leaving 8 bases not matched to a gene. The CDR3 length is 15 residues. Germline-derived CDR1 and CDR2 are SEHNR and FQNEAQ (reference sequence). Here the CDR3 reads CASSFSGLAASEQYF. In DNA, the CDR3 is TGTGCCAGCAGCTTCTCAGGACTAGCGGCCTCCGAGCAGTACTTC.

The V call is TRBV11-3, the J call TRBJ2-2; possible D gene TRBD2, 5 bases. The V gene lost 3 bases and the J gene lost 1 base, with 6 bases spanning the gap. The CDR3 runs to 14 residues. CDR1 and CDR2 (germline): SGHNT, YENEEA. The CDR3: CASSFSVNTGELFF. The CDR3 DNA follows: TGTGCCAGCAGCTTTAGCGTGAACACCGGGGAGCTGTTTTTT.

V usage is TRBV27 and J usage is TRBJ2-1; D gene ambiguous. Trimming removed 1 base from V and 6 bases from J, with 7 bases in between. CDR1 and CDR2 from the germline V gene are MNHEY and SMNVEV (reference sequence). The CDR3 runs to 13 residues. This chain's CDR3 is CASSLYRGNEQFF. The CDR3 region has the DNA TGTGCCAGCAGTTTATACCGAGGCAATGAGCAGTTCTTC.

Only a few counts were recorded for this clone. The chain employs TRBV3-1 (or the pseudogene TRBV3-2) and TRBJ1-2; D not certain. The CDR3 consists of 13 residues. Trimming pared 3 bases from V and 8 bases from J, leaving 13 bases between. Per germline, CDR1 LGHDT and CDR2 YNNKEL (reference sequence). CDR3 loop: CASSQRDTSGYTF. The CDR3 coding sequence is TGTGCCAGCAGCCAGAGAGATACTAGCGGCTACACCTTC.